This T cell receptor beta chain was retrieved from a study of PD-L1 blockade in urothelial cancer. Study overall: Analysis of the blood was performed 3 weeks (second dose) and 6 weeks after treatment start. Each blood sample yielded a median of roughly 150,000 T cells. Study outcomes and limitations: At the 3-week point, tumor-associated blood clones expanded more in durable-benefit patients.

The protocol was immunoSEQ multiplex PCR, while the TCRdb copy is restricted to in-frame clones and leaves out a portion. The sample has about 63,000 clones, 75% to 85% seen once; the top ten hold 4.5% to 6%. This CDR3 has 13 amino acids. Germline-derived CDR1 and CDR2 are ENHRY and SYGVKD. V lost 8 bases to trimming and J lost 7 bases, with 15 bases between them. As for this clone: Its antigen is as yet unknown.

Time point: pretreatment peripheral blood. The material sequenced was PBMCs, taken around atezolizumab (anti-PD-L1) treatment. This TCR was recovered from a man in his 70s with urothelial cancer. This chain uses TRBV10-3 with TRBJ1-5; D ambiguous. The CDR3 DNA reads TGTGCCATCCAGTTGGCAGGAGGACAGCCCCAGCATTTT. Protein: CAIQLAGGQPQHF.